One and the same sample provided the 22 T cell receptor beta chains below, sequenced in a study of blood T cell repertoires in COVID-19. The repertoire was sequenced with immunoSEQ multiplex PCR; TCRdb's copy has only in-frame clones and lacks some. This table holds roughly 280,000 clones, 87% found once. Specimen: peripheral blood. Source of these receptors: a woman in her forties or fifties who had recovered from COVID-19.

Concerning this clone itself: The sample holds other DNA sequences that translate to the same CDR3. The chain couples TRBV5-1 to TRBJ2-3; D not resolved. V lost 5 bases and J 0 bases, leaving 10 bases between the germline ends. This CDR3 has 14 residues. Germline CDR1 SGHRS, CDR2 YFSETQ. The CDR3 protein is CASRPGSSTDTQYF. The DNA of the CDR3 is TGCGCCAGCAGGCCGGGTTCTAGCACAGATACGCAGTATTTT.

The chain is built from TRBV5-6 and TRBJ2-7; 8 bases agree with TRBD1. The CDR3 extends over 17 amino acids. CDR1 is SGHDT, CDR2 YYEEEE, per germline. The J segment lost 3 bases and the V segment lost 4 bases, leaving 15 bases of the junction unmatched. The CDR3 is CASSPSKGQDRDYEQYF. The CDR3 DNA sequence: TGTGCCAGCAGCCCTTCCAAGGGCCAGGACAGGGACTACGAGCAGTACTTC.

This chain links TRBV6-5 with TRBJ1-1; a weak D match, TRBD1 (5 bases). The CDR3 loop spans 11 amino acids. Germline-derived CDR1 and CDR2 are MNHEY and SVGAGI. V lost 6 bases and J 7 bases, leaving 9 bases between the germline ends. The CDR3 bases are TGTGCCAGCAGAGGACACGTTGAAGCTTTCTTT. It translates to CASRGHVEAFF.

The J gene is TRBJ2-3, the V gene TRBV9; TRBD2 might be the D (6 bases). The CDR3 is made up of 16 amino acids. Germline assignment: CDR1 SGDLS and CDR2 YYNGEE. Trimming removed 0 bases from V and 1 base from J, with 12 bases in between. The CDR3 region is CASSVVWGTGTDTQYF. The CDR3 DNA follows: TGTGCCAGCAGCGTAGTTTGGGGGACTGGCACAGATACGCAGTATTTT.

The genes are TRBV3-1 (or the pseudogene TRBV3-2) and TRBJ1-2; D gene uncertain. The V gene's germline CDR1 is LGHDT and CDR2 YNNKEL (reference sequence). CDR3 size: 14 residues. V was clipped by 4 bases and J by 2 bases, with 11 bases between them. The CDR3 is CASSLLGENYGYTF. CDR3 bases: TGTGCCAGCAGCCTACTCGGGGAAAACTATGGCTACACCTTC.

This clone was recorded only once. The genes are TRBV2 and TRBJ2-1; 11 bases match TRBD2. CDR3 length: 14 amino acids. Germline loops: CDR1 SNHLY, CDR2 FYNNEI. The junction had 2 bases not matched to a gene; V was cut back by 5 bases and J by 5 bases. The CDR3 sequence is CASSRLAGNNEQFF. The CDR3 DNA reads TGTGCCAGCAGTAGACTAGCGGGGAACAATGAGCAGTTCTTC.

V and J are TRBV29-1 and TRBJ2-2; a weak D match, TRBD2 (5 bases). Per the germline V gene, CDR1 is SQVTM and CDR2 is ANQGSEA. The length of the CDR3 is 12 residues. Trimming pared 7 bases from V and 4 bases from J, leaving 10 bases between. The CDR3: CSARGSTGELFF. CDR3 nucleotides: TGCAGCGCCCGTGGGAGCACCGGGGAGCTGTTTTTT.

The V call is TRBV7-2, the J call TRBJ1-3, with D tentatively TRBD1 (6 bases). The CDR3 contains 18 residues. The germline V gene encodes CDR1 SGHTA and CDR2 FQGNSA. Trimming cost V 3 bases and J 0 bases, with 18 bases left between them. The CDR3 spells CASSFTLRTDHSGNTIYF. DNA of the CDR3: TGTGCCAGCAGCTTCACATTACGGACAGATCACTCTGGAAACACCATATATTTT. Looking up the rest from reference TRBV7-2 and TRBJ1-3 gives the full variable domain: GAGVSQSPSNKVTEKGKDVELRCDPISGHTALYWYRQSLGQGLEFLIYFQGNSAPDKSGLPSDRFSAERTGGSVSTLTIQRTQQEDSAVYLCASSFTLRTDHSGNTIYFGEGSWLTVV.

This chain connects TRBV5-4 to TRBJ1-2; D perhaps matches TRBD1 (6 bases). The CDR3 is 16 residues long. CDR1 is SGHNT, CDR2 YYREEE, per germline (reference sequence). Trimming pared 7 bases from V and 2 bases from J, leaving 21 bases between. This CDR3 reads CASRFLRDTRNYGYTF. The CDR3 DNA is TGTGCCAGCCGATTCCTGAGGGACACAAGAAACTATGGCTACACCTTC.

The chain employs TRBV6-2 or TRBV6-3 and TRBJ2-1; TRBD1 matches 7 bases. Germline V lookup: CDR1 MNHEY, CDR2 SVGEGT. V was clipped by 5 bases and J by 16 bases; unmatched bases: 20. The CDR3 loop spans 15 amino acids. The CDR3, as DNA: TGTGCCAGCAGTGTAGGGGGCGGAGTCGCAAGGCCCGGATTCTTC. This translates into CASSVGGGVARPGFF.

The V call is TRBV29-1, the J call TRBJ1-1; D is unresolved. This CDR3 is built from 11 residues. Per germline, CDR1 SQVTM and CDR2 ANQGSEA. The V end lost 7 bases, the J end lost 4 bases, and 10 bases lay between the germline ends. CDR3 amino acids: CSASVVTEAFF. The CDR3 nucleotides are TGCAGCGCTTCGGTGGTCACTGAAGCTTTCTTT.

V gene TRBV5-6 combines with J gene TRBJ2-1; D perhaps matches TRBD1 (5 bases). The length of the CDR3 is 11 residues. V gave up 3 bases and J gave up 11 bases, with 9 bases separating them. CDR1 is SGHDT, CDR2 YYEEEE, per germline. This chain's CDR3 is CASSSNRKQFF. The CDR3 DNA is TGTGCCAGCAGCTCAAACAGGAAGCAGTTCTTC.

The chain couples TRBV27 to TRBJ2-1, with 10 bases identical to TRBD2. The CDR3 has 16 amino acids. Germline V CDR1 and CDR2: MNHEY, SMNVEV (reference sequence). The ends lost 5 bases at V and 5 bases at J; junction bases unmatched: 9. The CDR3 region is CASSPPIAGGNNEQFF. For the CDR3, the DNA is TGTGCCAGCAGTCCTCCAATAGCGGGGGGTAACAATGAGCAGTTCTTC.

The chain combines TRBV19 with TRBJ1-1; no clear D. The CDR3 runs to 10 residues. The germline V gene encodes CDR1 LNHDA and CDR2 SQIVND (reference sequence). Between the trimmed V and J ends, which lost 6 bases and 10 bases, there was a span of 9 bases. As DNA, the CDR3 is TGTGCCAGTAGGGGAGGTAGAGCTTTCTTT. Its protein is CASRGGRAFF.

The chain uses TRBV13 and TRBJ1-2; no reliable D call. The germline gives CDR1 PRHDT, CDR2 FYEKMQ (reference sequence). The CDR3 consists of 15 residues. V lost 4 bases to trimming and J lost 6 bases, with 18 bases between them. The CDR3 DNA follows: TGTGCCAGCAGCTCGCAGGCTTCCCAACCCAATGGCTACACCTTC. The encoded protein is CASSSQASQPNGYTF.

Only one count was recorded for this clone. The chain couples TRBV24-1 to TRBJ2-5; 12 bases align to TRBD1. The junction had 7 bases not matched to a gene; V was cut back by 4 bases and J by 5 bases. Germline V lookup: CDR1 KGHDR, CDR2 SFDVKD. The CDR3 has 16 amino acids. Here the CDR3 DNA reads TGTGCCACCAGTGAGCCCGGGACAGGGGGCTGGGAGACCCAGTACTTC. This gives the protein CATSEPGTGGWETQYF.

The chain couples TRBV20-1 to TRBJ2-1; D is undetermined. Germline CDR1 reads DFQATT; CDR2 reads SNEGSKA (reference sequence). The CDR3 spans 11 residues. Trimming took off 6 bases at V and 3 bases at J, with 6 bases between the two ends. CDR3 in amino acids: CSAHFYNEQFF. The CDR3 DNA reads TGCAGTGCGCACTTCTACAATGAGCAGTTCTTC.

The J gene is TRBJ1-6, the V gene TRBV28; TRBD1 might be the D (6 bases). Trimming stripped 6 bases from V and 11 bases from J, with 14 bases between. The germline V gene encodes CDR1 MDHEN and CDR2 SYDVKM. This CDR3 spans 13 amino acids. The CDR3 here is CASSFIRGPPLHF. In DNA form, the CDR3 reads TGTGCCAGCAGCTTTATCAGGGGCCCACCCCTCCACTTT.

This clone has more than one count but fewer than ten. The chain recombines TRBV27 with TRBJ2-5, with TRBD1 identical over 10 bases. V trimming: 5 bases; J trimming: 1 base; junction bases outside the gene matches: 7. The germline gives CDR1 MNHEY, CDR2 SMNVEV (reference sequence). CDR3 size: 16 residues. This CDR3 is CASSPWDRGPQETQYF. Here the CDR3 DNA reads TGTGCCAGCAGTCCGTGGGACAGGGGACCCCAAGAGACCCAGTACTTC.

The CDR3 DNA sequence: TGTGCCAGCAGTTGGGACAGGAACTATGGCTACACCTTC. This gives the protein CASSWDRNYGYTF. The chain uses TRBV6-2 or TRBV6-3 and TRBJ1-2, with 8 bases identical to TRBD1. Germline loops: CDR1 MNHEY, CDR2 SVGEGT. V was pared by 4 bases and J by 2 bases, with 0 bases of the junction left unmatched. This CDR3 region has 13 residues.

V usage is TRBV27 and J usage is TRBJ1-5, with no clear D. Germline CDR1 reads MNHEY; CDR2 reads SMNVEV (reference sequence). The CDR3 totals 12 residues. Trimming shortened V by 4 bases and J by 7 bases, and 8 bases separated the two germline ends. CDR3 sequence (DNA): TGTGCCAGCAGTTCGCCCGGGCAGCCCCAGCATTTT. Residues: CASSSPGQPQHF.

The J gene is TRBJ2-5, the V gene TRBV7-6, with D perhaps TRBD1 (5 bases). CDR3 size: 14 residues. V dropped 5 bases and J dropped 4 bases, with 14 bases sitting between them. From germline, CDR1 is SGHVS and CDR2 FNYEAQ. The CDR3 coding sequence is TGTGCCAGCAGCCCAGCCAGGGTGGGAGAGACCCAGTACTTC. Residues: CASSPARVGETQYF.